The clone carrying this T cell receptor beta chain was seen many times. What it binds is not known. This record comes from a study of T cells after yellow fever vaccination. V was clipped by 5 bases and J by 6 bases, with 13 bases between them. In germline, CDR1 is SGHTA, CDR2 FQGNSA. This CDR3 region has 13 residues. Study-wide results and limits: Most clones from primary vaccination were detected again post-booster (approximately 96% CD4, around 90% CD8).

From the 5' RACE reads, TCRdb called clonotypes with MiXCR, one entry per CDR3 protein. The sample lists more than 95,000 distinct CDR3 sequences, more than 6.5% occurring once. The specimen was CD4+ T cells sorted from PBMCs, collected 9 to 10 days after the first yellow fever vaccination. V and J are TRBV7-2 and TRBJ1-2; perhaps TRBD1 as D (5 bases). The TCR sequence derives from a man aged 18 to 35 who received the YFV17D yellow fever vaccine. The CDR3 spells CASSRGRRNGYTF. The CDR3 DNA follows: TGTGCCAGCAGCAGGGGACGGAGGAATGGCTACACCTTC.